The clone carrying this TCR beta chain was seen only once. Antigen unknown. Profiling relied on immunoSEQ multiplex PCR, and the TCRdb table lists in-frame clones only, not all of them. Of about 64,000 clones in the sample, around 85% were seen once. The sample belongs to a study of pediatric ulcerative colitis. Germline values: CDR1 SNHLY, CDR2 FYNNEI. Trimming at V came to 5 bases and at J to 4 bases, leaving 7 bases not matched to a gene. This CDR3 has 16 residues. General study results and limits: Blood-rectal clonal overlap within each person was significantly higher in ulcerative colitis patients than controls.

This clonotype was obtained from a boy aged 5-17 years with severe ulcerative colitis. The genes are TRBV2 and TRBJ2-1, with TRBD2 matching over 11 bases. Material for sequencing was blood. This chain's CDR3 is CASSPRTSGSYNEQFF. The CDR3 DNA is TGTGCCAGCAGTCCAAGGACTAGCGGGTCGTACAATGAGCAGTTCTTC.